The clone carrying this T cell receptor (beta chain) was found once. TCRdb analysed the 5' RACE reads with MiXCR anew, one entry per CDR3 protein. The repertoire holds about 270,000 distinct CDR3 sequences, roughly 32% seen once, with roughly 4.2% in the top ten. The record originates from a study of CD8 T cells in ankylosing spondylitis. This CDR3 comprises 15 residues. Germline values: CDR1 SGHRS, CDR2 YFSETQ. V lost 5 bases to trimming and J lost 8 bases; unmatched junction nucleotides: 12. This sequence joins TRBV5-1 and TRBJ1-2, with TRBD1 matching over 10 bases. The TCR comes from a male donor with ankylosing spondylitis or in good health (not recorded which). The sequencing sample was made of blood, either unsorted or a sorted T cell fraction (not recorded which). The CDR3 spells CASRTGTGATGGYTF. CDR3 DNA sequence: TGCGCCAGCAGGACCGGGACAGGGGCTACTGGGGGCTACACCTTC. Full variable domain (rest looked up from reference TRBV5-1 and TRBJ1-2): KAGVTQTPRYLIKTRGQQVTLSCSPISGHRSVSWYQQTPGQGLQFLFEYFSETQRNKGNFPGRFSGRQFSNSRSEMNVSTLELGDSALYLCASRTGTGATGGYTFGSGTRLTVV.